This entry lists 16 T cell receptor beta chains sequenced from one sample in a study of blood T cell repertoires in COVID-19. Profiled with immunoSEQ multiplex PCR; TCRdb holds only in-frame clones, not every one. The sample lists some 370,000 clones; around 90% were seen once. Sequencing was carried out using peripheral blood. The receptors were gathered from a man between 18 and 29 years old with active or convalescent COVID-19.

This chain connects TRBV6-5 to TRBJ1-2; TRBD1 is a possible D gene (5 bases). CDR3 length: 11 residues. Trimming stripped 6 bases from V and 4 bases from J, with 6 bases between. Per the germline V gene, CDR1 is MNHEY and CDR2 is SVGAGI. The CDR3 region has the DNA TGTGCCAGCAGGACAGTCTATGGCTACACCTTC. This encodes CASRTVYGYTF.

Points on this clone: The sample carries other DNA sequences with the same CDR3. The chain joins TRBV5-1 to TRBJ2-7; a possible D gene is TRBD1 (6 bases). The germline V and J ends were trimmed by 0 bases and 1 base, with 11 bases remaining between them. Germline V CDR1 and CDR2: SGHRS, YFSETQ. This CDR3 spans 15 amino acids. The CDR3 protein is CASSLGARGSYEQYF. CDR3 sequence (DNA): TGCGCCAGCAGCTTGGGGGCCAGGGGATCCTACGAGCAGTACTTC.

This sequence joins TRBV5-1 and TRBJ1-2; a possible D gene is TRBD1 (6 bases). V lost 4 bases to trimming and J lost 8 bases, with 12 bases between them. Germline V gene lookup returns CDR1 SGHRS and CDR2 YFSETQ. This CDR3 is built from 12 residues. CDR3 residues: CASSDQGYGYTF. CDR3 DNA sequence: TGCGCCAGCAGCGACCAGGGGTACGGCTACACCTTC.

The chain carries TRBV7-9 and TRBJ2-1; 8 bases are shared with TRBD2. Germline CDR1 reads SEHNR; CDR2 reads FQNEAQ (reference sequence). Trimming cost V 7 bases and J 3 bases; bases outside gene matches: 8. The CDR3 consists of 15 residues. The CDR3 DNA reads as TGTGCCAGCATTCCGGGACTAGAAAACTACAATGAGCAGTTCTTC. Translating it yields CASIPGLENYNEQFF.

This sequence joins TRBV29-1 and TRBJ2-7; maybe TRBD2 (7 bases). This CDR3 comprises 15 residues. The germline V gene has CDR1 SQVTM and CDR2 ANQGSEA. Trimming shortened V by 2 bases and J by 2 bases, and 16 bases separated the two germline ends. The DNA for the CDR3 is TGCAGCGTTGAATTCGGGGGGCAGGAGACCTACGAGCAGTACTTC. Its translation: CSVEFGGQETYEQYF.

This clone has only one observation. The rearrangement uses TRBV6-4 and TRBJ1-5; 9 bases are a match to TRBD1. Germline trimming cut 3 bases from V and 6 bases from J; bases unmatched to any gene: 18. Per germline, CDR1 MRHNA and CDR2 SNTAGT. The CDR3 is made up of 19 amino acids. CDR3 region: CASSDPGQGGGDTPQPQHF. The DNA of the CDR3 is TGTGCCAGCAGTGATCCGGGACAGGGAGGAGGGGATACACCTCAGCCCCAGCATTTT.

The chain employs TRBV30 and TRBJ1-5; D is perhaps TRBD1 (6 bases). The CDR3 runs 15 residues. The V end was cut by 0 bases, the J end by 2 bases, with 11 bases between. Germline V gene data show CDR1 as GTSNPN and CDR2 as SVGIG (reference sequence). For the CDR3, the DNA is TGTGCCTGGAGTGTTGGGGGGGCGGGCAATCAGCCCCAGCATTTT. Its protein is CAWSVGGAGNQPQHF.

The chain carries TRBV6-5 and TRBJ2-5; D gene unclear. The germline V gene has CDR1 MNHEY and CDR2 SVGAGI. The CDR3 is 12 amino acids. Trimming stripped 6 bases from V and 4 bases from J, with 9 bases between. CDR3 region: CASSQIPETQYF. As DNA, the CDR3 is TGTGCCAGCAGCCAAATCCCAGAGACCCAGTACTTC.

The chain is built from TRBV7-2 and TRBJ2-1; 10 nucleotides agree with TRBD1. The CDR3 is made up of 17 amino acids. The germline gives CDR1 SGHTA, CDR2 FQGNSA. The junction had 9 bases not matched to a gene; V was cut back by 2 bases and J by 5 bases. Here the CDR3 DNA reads TGTGCCAGCAGCTTAAATCCCCGGACAGGGGGACACAATGAGCAGTTCTTC. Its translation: CASSLNPRTGGHNEQFF.

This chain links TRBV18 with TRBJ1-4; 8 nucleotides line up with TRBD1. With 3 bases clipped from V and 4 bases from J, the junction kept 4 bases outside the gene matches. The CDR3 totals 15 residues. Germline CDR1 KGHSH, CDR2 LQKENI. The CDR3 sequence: CASSPPDRGNEKLFF. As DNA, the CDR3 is TGTGCCAGCTCACCCCCCGACAGGGGTAATGAAAAACTGTTTTTT. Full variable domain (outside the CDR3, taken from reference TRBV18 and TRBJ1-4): NAGVMQNPRHLVRRRGQEARLRCSPMKGHSHVYWYRQLPEEGLKFMVYLQKENIIDESGMPKERFSAEFPKEGPSILRIQQVVRGDSAAYFCASSPPDRGNEKLFFGSGTQLSVL.

The CDR3 DNA follows: TGTGCCAGTAGTAAAAACAGGGGATTGGAGACCCAGTACTTC. Protein product: CASSKNRGLETQYF. The chain has TRBV19 and TRBJ2-5; 7 bases are shared with TRBD1. V lost 4 bases to trimming and J lost 5 bases; unmatched junction nucleotides: 7. The CDR3 contains 14 residues. In germline, CDR1 is LNHDA, CDR2 SQIVND (reference sequence).

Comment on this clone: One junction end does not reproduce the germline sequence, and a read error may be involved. The CDR3 nucleotides read TGTGCCAGCAGTTACAGGTACCCAGGTAGTCGAAATGGGCAGTTCTTC. This sequence encodes CASSYRYPGSRNGQFF. The chain recombines TRBV6-5 with TRBJ2-1; no clear D gene. The CDR3 covers 16 residues. CDR1 and CDR2 from the germline V gene are MNHEY and SVGAGI.

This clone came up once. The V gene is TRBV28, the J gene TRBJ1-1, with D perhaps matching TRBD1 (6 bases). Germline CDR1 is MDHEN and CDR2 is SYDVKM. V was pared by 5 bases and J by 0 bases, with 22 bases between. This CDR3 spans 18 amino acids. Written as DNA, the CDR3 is TGTGCCAGCAGTCTTGTTCGAGGGGGTGTAGGTGTGAACACTGAAGCTTTCTTT. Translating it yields CASSLVRGGVGVNTEAFF.

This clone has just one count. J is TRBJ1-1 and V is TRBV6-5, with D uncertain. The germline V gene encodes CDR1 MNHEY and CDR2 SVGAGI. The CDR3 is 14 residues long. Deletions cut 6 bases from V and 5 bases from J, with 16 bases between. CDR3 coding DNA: TGTGCCAGCAGGGCGGGGTCAGCTAAGACTGAAGCTTTCTTT. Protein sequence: CASRAGSAKTEAFF.

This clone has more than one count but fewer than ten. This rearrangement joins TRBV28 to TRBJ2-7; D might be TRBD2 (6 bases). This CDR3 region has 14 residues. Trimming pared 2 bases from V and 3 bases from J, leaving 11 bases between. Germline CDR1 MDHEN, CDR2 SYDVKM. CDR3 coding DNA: TGTGCCAGCAGTTTAGCGGGGAGAGACTACGAGCAGTACTTC. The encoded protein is CASSLAGRDYEQYF. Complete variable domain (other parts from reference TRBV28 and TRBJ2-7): DVKVTQSSRYLVKRTGEKVFLECVQDMDHENMFWYRQDPGLGLRLIYFSYDVKMKEKGDIPEGYSVSREKKERFSLILESASTNQTSMYLCASSLAGRDYEQYFGPGTRLTVT.

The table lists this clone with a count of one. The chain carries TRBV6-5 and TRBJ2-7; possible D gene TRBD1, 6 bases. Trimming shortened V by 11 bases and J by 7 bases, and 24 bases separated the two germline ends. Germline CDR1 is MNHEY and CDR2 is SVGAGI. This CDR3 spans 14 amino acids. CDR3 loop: CAGFSRDTLGEQYF. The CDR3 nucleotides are TGTGCCGGATTTTCCCGGGACACTCTGGGTGAGCAGTACTTC.